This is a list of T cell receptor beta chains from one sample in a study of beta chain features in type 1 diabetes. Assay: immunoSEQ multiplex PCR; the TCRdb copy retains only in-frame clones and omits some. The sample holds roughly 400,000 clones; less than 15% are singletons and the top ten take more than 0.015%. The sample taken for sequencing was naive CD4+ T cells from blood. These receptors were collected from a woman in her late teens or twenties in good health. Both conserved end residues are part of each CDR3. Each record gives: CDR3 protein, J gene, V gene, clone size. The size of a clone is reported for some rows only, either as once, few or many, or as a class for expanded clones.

cdr3_aa: CASSGGLITYNEQFF; j_call: TRBJ2-1; v_call: TRBV5-4; clone_size: few
cdr3_aa: CASSQDWAGGNEQFF; j_call: TRBJ2-1; v_call: TRBV4-1; clone_size: NA
cdr3_aa: CASSPPNRGGTEAFF; j_call: TRBJ1-1; v_call: TRBV18; clone_size: few
cdr3_aa: CASSLYSDISNQPQHF; j_call: TRBJ1-5; v_call: TRBV27; clone_size: NA
cdr3_aa: CAITGGVANYNEQFF; j_call: TRBJ2-1; v_call: TRBV10-3; clone_size: NA
cdr3_aa: CASSLSTGEVEAFF; j_call: TRBJ1-1; v_call: TRBV18; clone_size: NA
cdr3_aa: CACRLAGALYEQYF; j_call: TRBJ2-7; v_call: TRBV30; clone_size: NA
cdr3_aa: CAWSGLAGGETQYF; j_call: TRBJ2-5; v_call: TRBV30; clone_size: NA
cdr3_aa: CASNDRGRTGELFF; j_call: TRBJ2-2; v_call: TRBV19; clone_size: NA
cdr3_aa: CASSLALTAEQYF; j_call: TRBJ2-7; v_call: TRBV7-9; clone_size: few
cdr3_aa: CASSYLDEQFF; j_call: TRBJ2-1; v_call: TRBV6-6; clone_size: few
cdr3_aa: CSGWGRADEQYF; j_call: TRBJ2-7; v_call: TRBV29-1; clone_size: few
cdr3_aa: CASSLNPPGGPNEQYF; j_call: TRBJ2-7; v_call: TRBV7-9; clone_size: NA
cdr3_aa: CASSVLLYDTQYF; j_call: TRBJ2-3; v_call: TRBV11-2; clone_size: NA
cdr3_aa: CASDTLDTQYF; j_call: TRBJ2-3; v_call: TRBV2; clone_size: few
cdr3_aa: CASSSPGHPRNQPQHF; j_call: TRBJ1-5; v_call: TRBV28; clone_size: NA
cdr3_aa: CSVGEAVLSEQFF; j_call: TRBJ2-1; v_call: TRBV29-1; clone_size: few
cdr3_aa: CAWRAGVGRETQYF; j_call: TRBJ2-5; v_call: TRBV30; clone_size: NA
cdr3_aa: CASSQTDRTAQPQHF; j_call: TRBJ1-5; v_call: TRBV23-1; clone_size: NA
cdr3_aa: CSVEEAAGGDYQFF; j_call: TRBJ2-1; v_call: TRBV29-1; clone_size: NA
cdr3_aa: CAWTWGRGEQYF; j_call: TRBJ2-7; v_call: TRBV30; clone_size: few
cdr3_aa: CASSTGTGRETQYF; j_call: TRBJ2-5; v_call: TRBV11-2; clone_size: few
cdr3_aa: CASSLGSLAGAYNEQFF; j_call: TRBJ2-1; v_call: TRBV7-2; clone_size: few
cdr3_aa: CATSRDAGGNQPQHF; j_call: TRBJ1-5; v_call: TRBV15; clone_size: few
cdr3_aa: CAWSDHGTSGSPEQYF; j_call: TRBJ2-7; v_call: TRBV30; clone_size: NA
cdr3_aa: CAWSMREGHSYEQYF; j_call: TRBJ2-7; v_call: TRBV30; clone_size: few
cdr3_aa: CAWGGGGTKNIQYF; j_call: TRBJ2-4; v_call: TRBV30; clone_size: few
cdr3_aa: CSVDSAVGSNEQFF; j_call: TRBJ2-1; v_call: TRBV29-1; clone_size: few
cdr3_aa: CASSSPGTGRYEQYF; j_call: TRBJ2-7; v_call: TRBV19; clone_size: NA